Listed below are T cell receptor beta chains from one sample, sequenced in a study of molecular identifiers for immune sequencing clone quantification. TCRdb analysed the PCR reads with MiXCR anew, one entry per CDR3 protein. The table has under 600,000 distinct CDR3 sequences, around 23% seen once. The specimen sequenced was naive CD8+ T cells from blood, with Jurkat cell RNA spiked in. The source of these receptors is a human donor in good health. Some libraries in this study had Jurkat cell RNA spiked in. CDR3s include the opening cysteine and the closing phenylalanine or tryptophan. D genes are given only for firm matches. Clone size is shown for a subset of rows, as once, few, many or a class of expanded clone.

>TRBV28|.|few|TRBJ1-1
CASSLYHADTEAFF
TGTGCCAGCAGTTTATATCACGCAGACACTGAAGCTTTCTTT
>TRBV18|.|few|TRBJ1-2
CASSPTKGTVNYGYTF
TGTGCCAGCTCACCAACGAAGGGAACAGTCAACTATGGCTACACCTTC
>TRBV20-1|.|.|TRBJ2-1
CSARDVGGEQFF
TGCAGTGCTAGAGATGTAGGGGGTGAGCAGTTCTTC
>TRBV21-1|.|few|TRBJ1-1
CASSPRPTGMNTEAFF
TGTGCCAGCAGCCCCCGACCGACAGGGATGAACACTGAAGCTTTCTTT
>TRBV4-3|TRBD1|.|TRBJ2-7
CASSLSGQADYEQYF
TGCGCCAGCAGCCTTTCCGGACAGGCGGACTACGAGCAGTACTTC
>TRBV19|.|many|TRBJ1-5
CASTPGPREMYSNQPQHF
TGTGCCAGTACTCCCGGCCCCAGGGAGATGTATAGCAATCAGCCCCAGCATTTT
>TRBV4-1|.|.|TRBJ1-3
CASSSPTEGVNTIYF
TGCGCCAGCAGCAGCCCTACAGAAGGGGTAAACACCATATATTTT
>TRBV20-1|TRBD2|few|TRBJ2-3
CSASSGREGPLGTDTQYF
TGCAGTGCTTCCTCAGGGCGGGAGGGCCCTTTGGGGACAGATACGCAGTATTTT
>TRBV4-1|.|many|TRBJ1-5
CASSQQGGNQPQHF
TGCGCCAGCAGCCAACAGGGAGGTAATCAGCCCCAGCATTTT
>TRBV5-4|.|.|TRBJ1-2
CASSLDTLEGYTF
TGTGCCAGCAGCTTGGACACTTTGGAGGGCTACACCTTC
>TRBV12-3/TRBV12-4|.|many|TRBJ1-1
CASSSPGMDTEAFF
TGTGCCAGCAGTTCCCCAGGGATGGACACTGAAGCTTTCTTT
>TRBV6-1|.|.|TRBJ1-1
CASSPTSRGSDTEAFF
TGTGCCAGCAGCCCGACCTCCAGGGGCTCGGACACTGAAGCTTTCTTT
>TRBV4-1|.|many|TRBJ1-5
CASSQAETQVPQHF
TGCGCCAGCAGCCAAGCCGAGACACAGGTGCCTCAGCATTTT
>TRBV7-6|.|.|TRBJ2-6
CASGERHSGANVLTF
TGTGCCAGCGGCGAGCGGCACTCTGGGGCCAACGTCCTGACTTTC
>TRBV7-9|.|.|TRBJ2-4
CASSPARGAAKNIQYF
TGTGCCAGTAGCCCCGCGAGGGGCGCTGCCAAAAACATTCAGTACTTC
>TRBV3-1|.|few|TRBJ2-7
CASSQDPRGGAYEQYF
TGTGCCAGCAGCCAAGATCCTAGGGGGGGAGCCTACGAGCAGTACTTC
>TRBV3-1|.|few|TRBJ2-3
CASSPFGGDTDTQYF
TGTGCCAGCAGCCCTTTTGGGGGCGACACAGATACGCAGTATTTT
>TRBV7-2|TRBD1|many|TRBJ2-1
CASSPGTRDSGFNEQFF
TGTGCCAGCAGCCCTGGAACCCGGGACAGCGGATTCAATGAGCAGTTCTTC
>TRBV6-2/TRBV6-3|.|few|TRBJ1-1
CASSYGGENTEAFF
TGTGCCAGCAGTTACGGCGGGGAGAACACTGAAGCTTTCTTT
>TRBV6-5|TRBD2|few|TRBJ2-7
CASSYGRGREQYF
TGTGCCAGCAGTTACGGGCGGGGGAGGGAGCAGTACTTC
>TRBV24-1|TRBD1|many|TRBJ2-3
CATSELGQSTDTQYF
TGTGCCACCAGTGAGTTGGGACAGAGCACAGATACGCAGTATTTT
>TRBV11-2|.|.|TRBJ2-7
CASSPQDLEQYF
TGTGCCAGCAGCCCACAAGACCTCGAGCAGTACTTC
>TRBV7-2|TRBD1|few|TRBJ2-3
CASSLEDRGPTDTQYF
TGTGCCAGCAGCTTAGAGGACAGGGGGCCGACAGATACGCAGTATTTT
>TRBV7-9|.|many|TRBJ2-2
CASSPRDANTGELFF
TGTGCCAGCAGCCCCCGAGACGCGAACACCGGGGAGCTGTTTTTT
>TRBV19|.|many|TRBJ2-4
CASKVGRGKNIQYF
TGTGCCAGTAAAGTAGGGCGGGGCAAAAACATTCAGTACTTC
>TRBV7-9|TRBD1|.|TRBJ1-1
CASSSSGTGNTEAFF
TGTGCCAGCAGCTCCTCCGGGACAGGGAACACTGAAGCTTTCTTT
>TRBV7-2|TRBD1|many|TRBJ1-1
CASSLDRGTGTEAFF
TGTGCCAGCAGCTTGGACAGGGGTACGGGCACTGAAGCTTTCTTT
>TRBV3-1|TRBD2|.|TRBJ2-5
CASSQGLADQETQYF
TGTGCCAGCAGCCAAGGTCTAGCGGACCAAGAGACCCAGTACTTC
>TRBV4-3|.|.|TRBJ2-7
CASSQGASSVPPYEQYF
TGCGCCAGCAGCCAAGGAGCCTCGTCTGTGCCGCCCTACGAGCAGTACTTC
>TRBV7-9|TRBD2|few|TRBJ2-1
CASSHPSGSNNEQFF
TGTGCCAGCAGCCACCCTAGCGGGAGTAACAATGAGCAGTTCTTC